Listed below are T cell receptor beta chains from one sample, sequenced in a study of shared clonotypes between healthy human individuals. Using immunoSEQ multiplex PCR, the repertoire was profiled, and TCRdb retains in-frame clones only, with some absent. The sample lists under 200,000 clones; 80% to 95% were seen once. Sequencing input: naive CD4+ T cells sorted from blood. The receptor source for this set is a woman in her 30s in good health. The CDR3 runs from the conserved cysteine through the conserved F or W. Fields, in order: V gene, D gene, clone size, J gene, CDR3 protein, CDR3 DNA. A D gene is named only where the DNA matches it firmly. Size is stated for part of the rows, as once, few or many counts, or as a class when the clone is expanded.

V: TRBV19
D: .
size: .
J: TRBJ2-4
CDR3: CASSTGRRLAKNIQYF
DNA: TGTGCCAGTAGTACGGGACGCCGCCTAGCCAAAAACATTCAGTACTTC

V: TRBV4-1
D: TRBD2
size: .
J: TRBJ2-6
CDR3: CASSRFNSGRAVLSGANVLTF
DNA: TGCGCCAGCAGCCGCTTTAATAGCGGGAGGGCGGTATTGTCTGGGGCCAACGTCCTGACTTTC

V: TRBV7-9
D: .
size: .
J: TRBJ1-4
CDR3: CASNTQGSGEKLFF
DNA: TGTGCCAGCAACACACAGGGCTCTGGTGAAAAACTGTTTTTT

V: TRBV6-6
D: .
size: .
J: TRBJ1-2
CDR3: CAIQDTTSNYGYTF
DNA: TGTGCCATTCAGGACACGACGAGTAACTATGGCTACACCTTC

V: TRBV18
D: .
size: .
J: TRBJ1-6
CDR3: CASSPGSSYNSPLHF
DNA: TGTGCCAGCTCACCAGGGAGCTCCTATAATTCACCCCTCCACTTT

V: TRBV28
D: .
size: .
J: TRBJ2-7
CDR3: CASSRYEQYF
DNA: TGTGCCAGCAGTCGCTACGAGCAGTACTTC

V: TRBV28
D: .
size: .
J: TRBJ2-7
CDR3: CASRPSTGGSYEQYF
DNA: TGTGCCAGCAGACCTTCCACCGGTGGCTCCTACGAGCAGTACTTC

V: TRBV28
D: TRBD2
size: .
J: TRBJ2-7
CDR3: CASSPPGAGGPYEQYF
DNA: TGTGCCAGCAGTCCTCCAGGAGCGGGAGGGCCCTACGAGCAGTACTTC

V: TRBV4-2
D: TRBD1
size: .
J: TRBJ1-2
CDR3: CASSHSTGVGYTF
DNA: TGTGCCAGCAGCCATTCGACAGGGGTTGGCTACACCTTC

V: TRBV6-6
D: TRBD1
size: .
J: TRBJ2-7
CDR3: CASSRDRENEQYF
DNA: TGTGCCAGCAGTCGGGACAGGGAAAACGAGCAGTACTTC

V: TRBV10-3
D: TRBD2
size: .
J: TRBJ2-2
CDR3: CATTSVADTGELFF
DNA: TGTGCCACCACTAGCGTCGCGGACACCGGGGAGCTGTTTTTT

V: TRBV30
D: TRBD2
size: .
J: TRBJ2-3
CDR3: CAWSVLGLAATDTQYF
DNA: TGTGCCTGGAGTGTATTGGGCCTAGCGGCCACAGATACGCAGTATTTT

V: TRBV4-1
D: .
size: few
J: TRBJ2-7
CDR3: CASSQGGRDYEQYF
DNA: TGCGCCAGCAGCCAAGGTGGCAGAGACTACGAGCAGTACTTC

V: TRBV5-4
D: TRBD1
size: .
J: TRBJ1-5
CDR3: CASSPTGFGNQPQHF
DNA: TGTGCCAGCAGCCCGACAGGGTTTGGCAATCAGCCCCAGCATTTT

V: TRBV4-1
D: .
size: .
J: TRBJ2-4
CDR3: CASSPLPVMGLKNIQYF
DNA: TGCGCCAGCAGCCCGCTTCCCGTGATGGGGCTCAAAAACATTCAGTACTTC

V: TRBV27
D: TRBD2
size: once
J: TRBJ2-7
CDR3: CASSSTSASSYEQYF
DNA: TGTGCCAGCAGTTCCACTAGCGCTAGCTCCTACGAGCAGTACTTC

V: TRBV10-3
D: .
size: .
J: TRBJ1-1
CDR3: CATNPGGDTEAFF
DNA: TGTGCCACCAACCCCGGAGGGGACACTGAAGCTTTCTTT

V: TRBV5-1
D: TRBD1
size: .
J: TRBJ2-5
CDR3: CASSLVGGASETQYF
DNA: TGCGCCAGCAGCTTGGTAGGGGGCGCATCGGAGACCCAGTACTTC

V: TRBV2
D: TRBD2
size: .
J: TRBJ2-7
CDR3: CASSAGGSWSEQYF
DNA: TGTGCCAGCAGTGCGGGAGGGAGTTGGTCCGAGCAGTACTTC

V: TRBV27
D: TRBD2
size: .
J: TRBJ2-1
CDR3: CASSLAGGRYNEQFF
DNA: TGTGCCAGCAGTTTAGCGGGAGGACGCTACAATGAGCAGTTCTTC

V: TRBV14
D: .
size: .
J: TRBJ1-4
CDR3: CASSQRMGSATNEKLFF
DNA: TGTGCCAGCAGCCAACGAATGGGGTCAGCAACTAATGAAAAACTGTTTTTT

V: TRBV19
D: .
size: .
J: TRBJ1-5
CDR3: CASSPNRAGNQPQHF
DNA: TGTGCCAGTAGCCCTAACCGGGCGGGCAATCAGCCCCAGCATTTT

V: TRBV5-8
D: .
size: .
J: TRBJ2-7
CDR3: CASSLTAISYEQYF
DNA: TGTGCCAGCAGCTTGACCGCCATTTCCTACGAGCAGTACTTC

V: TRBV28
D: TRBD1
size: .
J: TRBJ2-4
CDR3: CASSPEDRVAKNIQYF
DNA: TGTGCCAGCAGCCCCGAGGACAGGGTAGCCAAAAACATTCAGTACTTC

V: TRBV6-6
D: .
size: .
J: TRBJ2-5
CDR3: CASSQQGGETQYF
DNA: TGTGCCAGCAGTCAACAGGGTGGGGAGACCCAGTACTTC

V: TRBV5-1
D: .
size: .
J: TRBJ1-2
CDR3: CASSPAGTAGYGYTF
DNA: TGCGCCAGCAGCCCGGCGGGGACGGCGGGCTATGGCTACACCTTC

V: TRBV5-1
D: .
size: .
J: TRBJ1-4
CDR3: CASSLGGNEKLFF
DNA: TGCGCCAGCAGCTTGGGAGGGAATGAAAAACTGTTTTTT

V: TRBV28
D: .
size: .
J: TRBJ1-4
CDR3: CASSPEDGREKLFF
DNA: TGTGCCAGCAGTCCGGAGGATGGGAGAGAAAAACTGTTTTTT

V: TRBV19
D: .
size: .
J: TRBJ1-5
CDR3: CASSRRQPNSNQPQHF
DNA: TGTGCCAGTAGTCGTCGACAGCCGAATAGCAATCAGCCCCAGCATTTT

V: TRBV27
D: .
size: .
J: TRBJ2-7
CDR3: CASSRLRDPQYEQYF
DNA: TGTGCCAGCAGTAGACTCCGGGACCCACAGTACGAGCAGTACTTC

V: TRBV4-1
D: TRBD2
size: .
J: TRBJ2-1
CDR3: CASSPTSGRYDEQFF
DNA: TGCGCCAGCAGCCCCACTAGCGGGAGGTACGATGAGCAGTTCTTC

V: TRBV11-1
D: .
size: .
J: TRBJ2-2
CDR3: CASSLTGNRDGELFF
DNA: TGTGCCAGCAGTCTAACCGGGAATAGAGACGGGGAGCTGTTTTTT

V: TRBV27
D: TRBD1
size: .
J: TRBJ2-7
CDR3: CASSLVAGGIYEQYF
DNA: TGTGCCAGCAGTTTAGTGGCAGGGGGAATTTACGAGCAGTACTTC

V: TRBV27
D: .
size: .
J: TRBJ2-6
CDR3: CASTSGGAGANVLTF
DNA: TGTGCCAGCACCTCGGGGGGCGCTGGGGCCAACGTCCTGACTTTC

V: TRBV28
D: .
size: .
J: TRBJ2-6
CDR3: CASSFRGSPSGANVLTF
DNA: TGTGCCAGCAGTTTCAGGGGCTCGCCCTCTGGGGCCAACGTCCTGACTTTC

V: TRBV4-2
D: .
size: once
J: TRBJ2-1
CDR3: CASSQVGSSYNEQFF
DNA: TGTGCCAGCAGCCAAGTTGGGAGCTCCTACAATGAGCAGTTCTTC